The 16 T cell receptor beta chains in this list originate from one sample, sequenced in a study of memory CD4+ T cells and cytomegalovirus serostatus. Profiled with immunoSEQ multiplex PCR; TCRdb holds only in-frame clones, not every one. The data contain 50,000 or so clones, around 85% of them seen just once; the ten biggest clones take up more than 0.75%. Single viable CD3+CD4+CD8-CD45RO+ cells were sorted as the memory CD4+ T cells. The sample consisted of memory CD4+ T cells from blood. Receptors were obtained from an adult in good health and CMV-seronegative.

In this sample, this clone turned up once. V and J are TRBV5-1 and TRBJ2-1; 8 bases match TRBD1. Germline CDR1 is SGHRS and CDR2 is YFSETQ. There are 15 residues in the CDR3. V lost 3 bases, J lost 8 bases, and 10 bases stayed unmatched. As DNA, the CDR3 is TGCGCCAGCAGCTGGACCGGACAGGGCCTAGATGAGCAGTTCTTC. Its protein product is CASSWTGQGLDEQFF.

The chain combines TRBV2 with TRBJ1-6; the match to TRBD1 covers 9 bases. With V trimmed by 10 bases and J by 5 bases, 3 bases remained unmatched. In germline, CDR1 is SNHLY, CDR2 FYNNEI. The CDR3 loop spans 13 amino acids. The CDR3 coding sequence is TGTGCCACCGGACAGGGGAATAATTCACCCCTCCACTTT. Translating it yields CATGQGNNSPLHF.

The V gene is TRBV7-7, the J gene TRBJ2-3; D might be TRBD2 (5 bases). This CDR3 spans 14 amino acids. Germline V gene lookup returns CDR1 SSHAT and CDR2 FNYEAQ (reference sequence). V was pared by 2 bases and J by 1 base, with 7 bases between. The CDR3 loop is CASSLNGGTDTQYF. As DNA, the CDR3 is TGTGCCAGCAGCTTAAACGGGGGCACAGATACGCAGTATTTT.

This clone was found many times. This sequence joins TRBV5-4 and TRBJ1-2; D uncertain. Deletions cut 5 bases from V and 3 bases from J, with 14 bases between. Germline V gene data show CDR1 as SGHNT and CDR2 as YYREEE (reference sequence). The CDR3 is 14 amino acids. CDR3 loop: CASRLDRSYYGYTF. The CDR3 region has the DNA TGTGCCAGCAGACTGGACCGATCCTACTATGGCTACACCTTC.

The chain is built from TRBV5-8 and TRBJ2-1; D may correspond to TRBD1 or TRBD2 (6 bases each). CDR1 and CDR2 from the germline V gene are SGHTS and YDEGEE. The CDR3 length is 20 residues. Trimming took 0 bases from V and 0 from J, leaving 22 bases between them. The CDR3 DNA follows: TGTGCCAGCAGCTTGGTTTTCCCACGAGGGGGGACGAGCTCCTACAATGAGCAGTTCTTC. The encoded protein is CASSLVFPRGGTSSYNEQFF.

The chain joins TRBV19 to TRBJ1-5; 8 nucleotides match TRBD1. The CDR3 loop spans 13 amino acids. CDR1 LNHDA and CDR2 SQIVND come from the germline V gene (reference sequence). V lost 9 bases to trimming and J lost 2 bases; unmatched junction nucleotides: 3. CDR3 coding DNA: TGTGCCAGCACGGGACAGGGCAATCAGCCCCAGCATTTT. It codes for CASTGQGNQPQHF.

The V call is TRBV6-6, the J call TRBJ2-3; 10 nucleotides line up with TRBD2. Germline V lookup: CDR1 MNHNY, CDR2 SVGAGI (reference sequence). Trimming removed 5 bases from V and 3 bases from J; junction bases left unmatched: 2. The CDR3 runs to 14 residues. The CDR3 nucleotides read TGTGCCAGCAGTCAGCGGGAGGGAACAGATACGCAGTATTTT. Its translation: CASSQREGTDTQYF.

The rearrangement links TRBV14 to TRBJ1-1; D remains ambiguous. The CDR3 contains 13 residues. Per germline, CDR1 SGHDN and CDR2 FVKESK. Trimming cost V 5 bases and J 1 base, with 8 bases left between them. The CDR3 protein is CASSNRKNTEAFF. The CDR3, as DNA: TGTGCCAGCAGCAATAGAAAGAACACTGAAGCTTTCTTT.

This clone was seen more than once but under ten times. The J gene is TRBJ2-5, the V gene TRBV5-1; 8 bases map to TRBD1. Germline values: CDR1 SGHRS, CDR2 YFSETQ. This CDR3 comprises 14 residues. The V segment lost 0 bases and the J segment 3 bases; nucleotides outside the gene matches: 1. Here the CDR3 reads CASSLDRGKETQYF. As DNA, the CDR3 is TGCGCCAGCAGCTTGGACAGGGGGAAAGAGACCCAGTACTTC.

This clone was observed once. This chain uses TRBV28 with TRBJ2-1; D ambiguous. Germline CDR1 reads MDHEN; CDR2 reads SYDVKM. The CDR3 has 11 amino acids. V lost 6 bases and J lost 6, with 6 bases in between. The CDR3 loop is CASRRRNEQFF. The CDR3, as DNA: TGTGCCAGCAGACGGCGCAATGAGCAGTTCTTC.

The rearrangement links TRBV4-2 to TRBJ2-1; D not certain. CDR1 LGHNA and CDR2 YNFKEQ come from the germline V gene. This CDR3 has 14 residues. V lost 1 base and J 3 bases, leaving 7 bases between the germline ends. As DNA, the CDR3 is TGTGCCAGCAGCCAAGCCAGACACTACAATGAGCAGTTCTTC. It encodes CASSQARHYNEQFF.

This chain uses TRBV5-1 with TRBJ1-1; D possibly corresponds to TRBD1 (6 bases). This CDR3 has 13 amino acids. With 5 bases removed from V and 5 bases from J, the gap between germline ends came to 13 bases. Germline CDR1 reads SGHRS; CDR2 reads YFSETQ. The CDR3 spells CASSGGARTEAFF. In DNA, the CDR3 is TGCGCCAGCAGTGGGGGGGCGAGAACTGAAGCTTTCTTT.

The V call is TRBV7-2, the J call TRBJ1-4; TRBD1 matches at 7 bases. With V trimmed by 4 bases and J by 7 bases, 9 bases remained unmatched. Looked up from germline, CDR1 is SGHTA and CDR2 is FQGNSA. This CDR3 is 15 amino acids long. Written as DNA, the CDR3 is TGTGCCAGCAGCTCCGGAGGGGGCAGAGTTGAAAAACTGTTTTTT. Translating gives CASSSGGGRVEKLFF. The whole variable domain, remainder taken from reference TRBV7-2 and TRBJ1-4, is GAGVSQSPSNKVTEKGKDVELRCDPISGHTALYWYRQSLGQGLEFLIYFQGNSAPDKSGLPSDRFSAERTGGSVSTLTIQRTQQEDSAVYLCASSSGGGRVEKLFFGSGTQLSVL.

The chain couples TRBV4-1 to TRBJ2-3; D not certain. Trimming removed 6 bases from V and 2 bases from J, with 15 bases in between. Germline V gene data show CDR1 as MGHRA and CDR2 as YSYEKL. The CDR3 runs to 15 residues. The CDR3 nucleotides are TGCGCCAGCAGTTTAAGTTACAGTCTCACAGATACGCAGTATTTT. Translating gives CASSLSYSLTDTQYF.

The chain carries TRBV9 and TRBJ2-3; D uncertain. CDR3 length: 14 amino acids. Trimming removed 3 bases from V and 4 bases from J, with 12 bases in between. Germline CDR1 is SGDLS and CDR2 is YYNGEE. The CDR3 reads CASSGGSAADTQYF. The CDR3 nucleotides are TGTGCCAGCAGCGGGGGATCTGCGGCAGATACGCAGTATTTT.

The chain couples TRBV28 to TRBJ1-1, with TRBD1 identical over 10 bases. Germline assignment: CDR1 MDHEN and CDR2 SYDVKM. The CDR3 consists of 16 residues. The ends lost 5 bases at V and 0 bases at J; junction bases unmatched: 6. The CDR3 bases are TGTGCCAGCAGTCCCCGGACAGGGGGAATGAACACTGAAGCTTTCTTT. Translation: CASSPRTGGMNTEAFF. The full variable domain, its missing parts supplied by reference TRBV28 and TRBJ1-1, is DVKVTQSSRYLVKRTGEKVFLECVQDMDHENMFWYRQDPGLGLRLIYFSYDVKMKEKGDIPEGYSVSREKKERFSLILESASTNQTSMYLCASSPRTGGMNTEAFFGQGTRLTVV.